This T cell receptor (beta chain) was found in a study of OX40 agonist ivuxolimab in advanced cancers. Looking at the study overall: Having had anti-PD-1, anti-PD-L1 or anti-CTLA-4 therapy before was allowed, and roughly 39% had some.

Sequencing used immunoSEQ multiplex PCR; TCRdb keeps in-frame clones, though not all of them. The table lists about 86,000 clones, about 90% of them singletons. Germline V gives CDR1 MGHDK, CDR2 SYGVNS. Trimming cost V 4 bases and J 3 bases; bases outside gene matches: 11. The CDR3 consists of 16 residues. The sequence was obtained from an adult with an advanced solid tumor such as melanoma, head and neck, liver or kidney cancer. The sequencing here drew on CD4+ or CD8+ T cells sorted from blood, taken in a trial of the OX40 agonist ivuxolimab. The chain couples TRBV25-1 to TRBJ2-7, with 8 bases matching TRBD1. DNA for the CDR3: TGTGCCAGCAGTGGACCTTGGGGGACAGGCGTCTACGAGCAGTACTTC. Translation: CASSGPWGTGVYEQYF.